The 23 T cell receptor beta chains reported below all come from one sample, sequenced in a study of T cell responses to AZD1222 COVID-19 vaccine (dated by TCRdb to the early 2020s). This sample's time point label indicates: about 28 days (+/-7) after the second vaccine dose. Library prep was done by the immunoSEQ multiplex PCR assay. In TCRdb, the immuneACCESS table is reduced to in-frame sequences with V and J assigned. These tables do not hold every clone; where another copy was compared, an unresolved V gene accounts for under half, and the others remain unexplained. Counted in this sample were 90,000 to 100,000 clones; 85% to 90% of them appeared once. The ten largest clones take up about 15% of the sample. Specimen: peripheral blood, collected 28 days after the second AZD1222 dose. All receptors come from an adult who received the AZD1222 COVID-19 vaccine.

This chain connects TRBV4-1 to TRBJ2-7; 7 nucleotides match TRBD1. Germline assignment: CDR1 MGHRA and CDR2 YSYEKL. This CDR3 comprises 14 residues. After removal of 2 bases from V and 3 bases from J, the junction contained 4 bases not matched to a gene. The CDR3 nucleotides read TGCGCCAGCAGCCAAAACCGGGACAGCTACGAGCAGTACTTC. Translating gives CASSQNRDSYEQYF.

The rearrangement uses TRBV9 and TRBJ1-5; D gene unclear. The CDR3 contains 14 residues. V was cut by 0 bases and J by 3 bases, with 7 bases left in between. Germline V gives CDR1 SGDLS, CDR2 YYNGEE. The CDR3 nucleotides read TGTGCCAGCAGCGTAGACGGCATCAATCAGCCCCAGCATTTT. Residues: CASSVDGINQPQHF.

V usage is TRBV10-3 and J usage is TRBJ2-7, with 8 bases fitting TRBD2. Trimming removed 5 bases from V and 5 bases from J; junction bases left unmatched: 11. The germline V gene encodes CDR1 ENHRY and CDR2 SYGVKD. The CDR3 length is 15 residues. The DNA for the CDR3 is TGTGCCATCAGTCCGCCGGGAGGGGCTTCCCACGAGCAGTACTTC. Encoded protein: CAISPPGGASHEQYF.

The J gene is TRBJ2-7, the V gene TRBV6-5; D is uncertain. Germline V CDR1 and CDR2: MNHEY, SVGAGI. The CDR3 runs 14 residues. V was clipped by 6 bases and J by 0 bases, with 12 bases between them. The CDR3: CASSFSRSSYEQYF. The CDR3 nucleotides are TGTGCCAGCAGCTTCTCTAGGAGCTCCTACGAGCAGTACTTC.

This chain connects TRBV6-5 to TRBJ2-3, with a weak D call TRBD1 (6 bases). This CDR3 is 12 amino acids long. Germline values: CDR1 MNHEY, CDR2 SVGAGI. Trimming took 5 bases from V and 5 from J, leaving 8 bases between them. The CDR3 loop is CASSPTGDTQYF. As DNA, the CDR3 is TGTGCCAGCAGTCCGACAGGAGATACGCAGTATTTT.

The chain couples TRBV5-6 to TRBJ2-7; D not certain. Deletions cut 0 bases from V and 3 bases from J, with 7 bases between. This CDR3 region has 13 residues. Germline V CDR1 and CDR2: SGHDT, YYEEEE. CDR3 region: CASSLGARYEQYF. The CDR3 DNA sequence: TGTGCCAGCAGCTTGGGGGCGCGCTACGAGCAGTACTTC.

CDR3 coding DNA: TGTGCCAGCAACCCAATAGCGTCATTATTTGAGCAGTTCTTC. This sequence encodes CASNPIASLFEQFF. The chain carries TRBV27 and TRBJ2-1; possibly TRBD2 for D (5 bases). The CDR3 is 14 amino acids. The germline V gene has CDR1 MNHEY and CDR2 SMNVEV (reference sequence). Trimming shortened V by 7 bases and J by 9 bases, and 19 bases separated the two germline ends.

The rearrangement links TRBV6-2 or TRBV6-3 to TRBJ1-2; 7 bases agree with TRBD1. The trim removed 5 bases at V and 5 bases at J, leaving 11 bases unmatched. The CDR3 spans 15 residues. From germline, CDR1 is MNHEY and CDR2 SVGEGT. The CDR3 nucleotides read TGTGCCAGCAGTGAGATTAGGGACAGTCAATATGGCTACACCTTC. This codes for CASSEIRDSQYGYTF.

This clone was found once. V and J are TRBV6-1 and TRBJ1-3, with no clear D. The V and J ends lost 1 base and 0 bases respectively, with 10 bases between them. This CDR3 is 16 amino acids long. Looked up from germline, CDR1 is MNHNS and CDR2 is SASEGT. The CDR3 DNA reads as TGTGCCAGCAGTGAAGTCTGGATGATCTCTGGAAACACCATATATTTT. This gives the protein CASSEVWMISGNTIYF.

The chain combines TRBV6-1 with TRBJ2-7, with 7 bases fitting TRBD2. This CDR3 spans 16 amino acids. Germline assignment: CDR1 MNHNS and CDR2 SASEGT. The junction had 14 bases not matched to a gene; V was cut back by 2 bases and J by 7 bases. The CDR3 here is CASSEPGGGFSLEQYF. Written as DNA, the CDR3 is TGTGCCAGCAGTGAACCGGGGGGAGGATTCTCCCTAGAGCAGTACTTC.

The chain has TRBV6-1 and TRBJ1-1, with a possible D match to TRBD1 (5 bases). The germline CDR1 and CDR2 sequences are MNHNS and SASEGT. There are 15 residues in the CDR3. V was trimmed by 3 bases and J by 0 bases, leaving 11 bases between them. DNA of the CDR3: TGTGCCAGCAGTGAGCCGGGACTTATGAACACTGAAGCTTTCTTT. Protein: CASSEPGLMNTEAFF.

The genes are TRBV6-5 and TRBJ2-1, with D perhaps TRBD1 (5 bases). Germline V lookup: CDR1 MNHEY, CDR2 SVGAGI. The CDR3 covers 15 residues. Trimming cost V 6 bases and J 7 bases, with 19 bases left between them. Here the CDR3 reads CASRTRVLLRNEQFF. In DNA, the CDR3 is TGTGCCAGCAGAACCAGGGTCCTCCTAAGGAATGAGCAGTTCTTC.

This chain connects TRBV6-1 to TRBJ2-1; TRBD2 is a possible D gene (6 bases). V was cut by 2 bases and J by 0 bases, with 11 bases left in between. The CDR3 runs to 16 residues. Germline V gene lookup returns CDR1 MNHNS and CDR2 SASEGT. CDR3 in DNA: TGTGCCAGCAGTGAATTGGGGGGTAGCTCCTACAATGAGCAGTTCTTC. This codes for CASSELGGSSYNEQFF.

This clone came up a few times. The chain has TRBV2 and TRBJ2-6; no firm D call. Trimming shortened V by 6 bases and J by 3 bases, and 9 bases separated the two germline ends. Germline V gene data show CDR1 as SNHLY and CDR2 as FYNNEI. This CDR3 has 14 amino acids. The CDR3: CASSPGGGANVLTF. CDR3 coding DNA: TGTGCCAGCAGCCCCGGCGGTGGGGCCAACGTCCTGACTTTC.

This chain links TRBV7-9 with TRBJ1-4; no clear D. This CDR3 is built from 12 residues. The V end was cut by 5 bases, the J end by 8 bases, with 9 bases between. Germline assignment: CDR1 SEHNR and CDR2 FQNEAQ (reference sequence). CDR3 sequence: CASSRASEKLFF. For the CDR3, the DNA is TGTGCCAGCAGCCGGGCTTCCGAAAAACTGTTTTTT.

The rearrangement joins TRBV9 to TRBJ1-3; D unresolved. Germline values: CDR1 SGDLS, CDR2 YYNGEE. V was pared by 7 bases and J by 0 bases, with 5 bases between. The CDR3 is 12 residues long. The CDR3 here is CASGSSGNTIYF. The CDR3 nucleotides read TGTGCCAGCGGCAGCTCTGGAAACACCATATATTTT.

CDR3 nucleotide sequence: TGTGCCAGCAGTGAAAGACTAGCGGGAGTAGGGGAGACCCAGTACTTC. The encoded protein is CASSERLAGVGETQYF. This chain links TRBV2 with TRBJ2-5, with 12 positions matching TRBD2. Germline trimming cut 2 bases from V and 5 bases from J; bases unmatched to any gene: 6. The CDR3 runs to 16 residues. CDR1 is SNHLY and CDR2 is FYNNEI in the germline V gene.

The chain carries TRBV7-3 and TRBJ2-2; TRBD1 or TRBD2 may be the D gene (6 bases each). This CDR3 region has 14 residues. In germline, CDR1 is SGHTA, CDR2 FQGTGA. V was shortened by 7 bases and J by 0 bases, with 9 bases between the two germline ends. The CDR3: CASKGGANTGELFF. CDR3 in DNA: TGTGCCAGCAAGGGGGGTGCGAACACCGGGGAGCTGTTTTTT.

CDR3 nucleotide sequence: TGTGCCAGCAGCCTTAGAAATGAGCAGTTCTTC. It specifies CASSLRNEQFF. The chain uses TRBV3-1 (or the pseudogene TRBV3-2) and TRBJ2-1, with no clear D. The CDR3 extends over 11 amino acids. The V end was cut by 4 bases, the J end by 7 bases, with 5 bases between. The germline CDR1 and CDR2 sequences are LGHDT and YNNKEL (reference sequence).

The J gene is TRBJ1-1, the V gene TRBV19, with D tentatively TRBD1 (5 bases). The germline gives CDR1 LNHDA, CDR2 SQIVND (reference sequence). The CDR3 consists of 14 residues. V lost 1 base to trimming and J lost 5 bases, with 11 bases between them. CDR3 loop: CASSIGGYGTEAFF. The CDR3 bases are TGTGCCAGTAGTATAGGGGGCTACGGGACTGAAGCTTTCTTT.

The rearrangement links TRBV3-1 (or the pseudogene TRBV3-2) to TRBJ2-5, with 8 nucleotides matching TRBD2. V dropped 0 bases and J dropped 5; count of bases not matched to a gene: 5. This CDR3 comprises 15 residues. CDR1 is LGHDT and CDR2 is YNNKEL in the germline V gene (reference sequence). The CDR3 DNA reads as TGTGCCAGCAGCCAAGAAAGCGGGAGACCGGAGACCCAGTACTTC. Translated: CASSQESGRPETQYF.

This clone was counted a single time. The V call is TRBV3-1 (or the pseudogene TRBV3-2), the J call TRBJ1-5, with D tentatively TRBD1 (5 bases). V was pared by 0 bases and J by 6 bases, with 12 bases between. The CDR3 covers 15 residues. Germline V CDR1 and CDR2: LGHDT, YNNKEL (reference sequence). CDR3 nucleotides: TGTGCCAGCAGCCAAGATCCGGGGGGAGGTCAGCCCCAGCATTTT. This encodes CASSQDPGGGQPQHF.

The chain recombines TRBV29-1 with TRBJ1-1, with D maybe TRBD1 (5 bases). The CDR3 consists of 16 residues. With 0 bases removed from V and 1 base from J, the gap between germline ends came to 15 bases. The V gene's germline CDR1 is SQVTM and CDR2 ANQGSEA. CDR3 in amino acids: CSVEDWGDNKNTEAFF. The DNA of the CDR3 is TGCAGCGTTGAAGATTGGGGGGATAACAAGAACACTGAAGCTTTCTTT.